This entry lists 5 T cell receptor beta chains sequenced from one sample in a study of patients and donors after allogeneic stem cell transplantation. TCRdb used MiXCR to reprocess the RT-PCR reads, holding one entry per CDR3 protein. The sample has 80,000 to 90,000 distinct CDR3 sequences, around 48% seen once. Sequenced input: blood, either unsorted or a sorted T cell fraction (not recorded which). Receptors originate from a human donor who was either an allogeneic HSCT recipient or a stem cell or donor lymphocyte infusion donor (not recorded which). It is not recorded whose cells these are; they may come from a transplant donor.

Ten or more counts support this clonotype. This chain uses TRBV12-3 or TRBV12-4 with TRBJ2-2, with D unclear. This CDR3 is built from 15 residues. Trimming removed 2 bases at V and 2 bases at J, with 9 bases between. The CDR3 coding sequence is TGTGCCAGCAGTTTATCCGGTTATAACACCGGGGAGCTGTTTTTT. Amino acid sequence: CASSLSGYNTGELFF.

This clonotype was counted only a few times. The CDR3 DNA reads TGTGCCAGCAGCCCGATTGGGCCCTTCTCTGGAAACACCATATATTTT. Amino acid sequence: CASSPIGPFSGNTIYF. The genes are TRBV3-1 and TRBJ1-3, with no clear D. The CDR3 is 16 amino acids. Germline V gene lookup returns CDR1 LGHDT and CDR2 YNNKEL (reference sequence). V was clipped by 4 bases and J by 0 bases, with 13 bases between them.

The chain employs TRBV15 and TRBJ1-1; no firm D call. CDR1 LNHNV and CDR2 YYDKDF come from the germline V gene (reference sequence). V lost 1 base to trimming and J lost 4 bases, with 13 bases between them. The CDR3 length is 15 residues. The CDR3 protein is CATSRVKGTTTEAFF. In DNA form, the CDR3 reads TGTGCCACCAGCAGAGTCAAGGGCACCACCACTGAAGCTTTCTTT.

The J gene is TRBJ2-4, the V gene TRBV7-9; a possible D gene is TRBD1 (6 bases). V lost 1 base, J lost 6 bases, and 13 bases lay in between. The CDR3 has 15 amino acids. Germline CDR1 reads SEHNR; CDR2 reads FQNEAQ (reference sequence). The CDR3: CASSLVLQGSNIQYF. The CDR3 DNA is TGTGCCAGCAGCTTAGTATTACAGGGCTCAAACATTCAGTACTTC.

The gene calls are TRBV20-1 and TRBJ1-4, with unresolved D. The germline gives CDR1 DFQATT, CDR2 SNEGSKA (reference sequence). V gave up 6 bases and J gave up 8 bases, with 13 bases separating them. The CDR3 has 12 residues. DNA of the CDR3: TGCAGTGCCCATGACCCAAGGGAAAAACTGTTTTTT. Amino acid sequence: CSAHDPREKLFF.